This T cell receptor beta chain was identified during a study of shared clonotypes between healthy human individuals (dated by TCRdb to 2020 to 2022). Study-wide context: The cohort included a few men and two women between 18 and 49 years of age. To estimate repertoire size and how much clonotypes are shared between individuals, the study performed deep sequencing of blood TCR repertoires from a handful of healthy adults. To increase sequencing depth and limit assay-specific biases, different laboratories used diverse techniques to prepare libraries and sequence TCR repertoires. Each donor's leukapheresis produced roughly between roughly 0.9 and 8.9 billion PBMCs. Per donor, three plates each were used for CD4 naive and CD4 memory, two for CD8 naive, and one for CD8 memory. On the study overall, not on this receptor specifically: Because the study included a small number of donors, the genetic and exposure-history diversity represented was limited. Pairwise subsampling led to the expectation that sequencing depth would affect the degree of clonotype sharing among donors. When several donors were compared, the shared fraction of clonotypes was 5% to 6.5% for naive CD4, 3.5% for naive CD8, about 2.5% for memory CD4, and 0.35% to 0.5% for memory CD8. Incomplete sequencing was indicated by rarefaction of sorted-subset datasets, despite the large sequencing depth. Sampling was restricted to blood, and TCR repertoires in tissues likely differ from the TCR repertoires found in blood. Compared with non-shared clonotypes, the clonotypes found in all four sorted-subset donors had higher generation probabilities. Naive subsets generally had larger estimated clonotype richness than memory subsets.

On this clone: Its specific antigen is unknown. The sample holds no much larger clone one base away, and base qualities are not on file.

The donors were healthy, HIV-negative adults with no recently reported acute infections or vaccinations. Every donor was a Caucasian adult residing in Nashville, Tennessee, USA. CD4+ T cells were enriched by magnetic negative selection; naive cells were then positively selected on CD45RA, and the negative fraction formed the memory subset. Blood was collected by leukapheresis, and PBMCs were isolated by Ficoll-Histopaque density gradient centrifugation and then cryopreserved in liquid nitrogen vapor phase. Analytical flow cytometry was used to check the purity and quantity of each magnetically sorted T cell population. Each sorted fraction had its genomic DNA isolated and then quantified by UV absorbance on a Nanodrop 2000c. TCR CDR3 regions were amplified from genomic DNA by multiplex PCR using the deep immunoSEQ assay. Extracted genomic DNA from each cell subset was distributed evenly across all wells of several immunoSEQ 96-well plates, and each plate was treated as a replicate. For sorted subsets, each replicate PCR was loaded with 200 ng genomic DNA, equivalent to 25,000 to 30,000 T cell genomes. The purified libraries were quantified using a Qubit 3.0 fluorometer, sized with a Bioanalyzer 2100, and then quantified again using the KAPA Library Quantification kit. A separate single-read 150-cycle Illumina NextSeq 550 flow cell was used to sequence each immunoSEQ 96-well plate. In the authors' own workflow: Because the immunoSEQ output included only junctional sequences and no quality scores, the filtering could not be the same as the filtering used for full-length reads. Sequences were annotated with PyIR, a Python wrapper for IgBLAST v1.9, using IMGT germline references to assign V/J genes and CDR3. Reads were removed for weak V/J assignments (E-value above 1e-6), missing CDR3, stop codons, out-of-frame junctions, or ambiguous translated residues. V3J clonotypes were defined as sequences sharing the same inferred V gene, J gene, and CDR3 amino acid sequence. To compute the percentage overlap between repertoires, the number of shared unique clonotypes was divided by the size of the smaller repertoire. Richness of each repertoire was evaluated using RTK rarefaction, the Chao1 estimator, and Recon v2.1 estimates of unobserved clonotypes. Generation probabilities for all TCRbeta clonotypes obtained by the gDNA method from a handful of donors were computed using OLGA. In TCRdb, the immuneACCESS table is reduced to in-frame sequences with V and J assigned. These tables do not hold every clone; where another copy was compared, an unresolved V gene accounts for under half, and the others remain unexplained. The V and J calls and clone size are taken from that table; D and trimming were inferred from the DNA. In this sample the table shows more than 2 million clones, about 95% of which occur a single time. The top ten clonotypes cover 0.1% to 0.15% of the sample.

The germline V gene provides CDR1 SGHDT and CDR2 YYEEEE. V drops 4 bases and J drops 4 bases, leaving 14 bases in between. Reading from cysteine to phenylalanine, the CDR3 counts 14 amino acids. Of the read, only the CDR3 DNA is kept; its 42 bases are in frame from base 1. Source material: naive CD4+ T cells sorted from blood. The cell subset or site tag for this specimen amounts to: CD45RA+ positively selected. The clonotype comes from a man in his late teens or twenties in good health. The chain joins TRBV5-6 to TRBJ1-2; TRBD1 is a weak D gene call, 5 bases matching. The CDR3 has the sequence CASSLQKGFYGYTF. The bases are TGTGCCAGCAGCCTACAAAAGGGGTTCTATGGCTACACCTTC.